This T cell receptor (beta chain) is from a study of cytomegalovirus exposure and HLA in healthy donors. The CDR3 length is 14 residues. V was clipped by 0 bases and J by 4 bases, with 9 bases between them. The germline CDR1 and CDR2 sequences are SGHTA and FQGNSA. Clones were read by immunoSEQ multiplex PCR, and TCRdb kept only the in-frame ones, dropping some. The sample has about 150,000 clones; approximately 92% are singletons. Study conclusions and caveats: According to a subsequent analysis, TCR clusters from the first cohort were inclined to appear together in the 120 validation repertoires.

The sample holds one count of this clone. Antigen: not known. The source is a woman between 18 and 30 years old in good health and CMV-seropositive. Sequenced: PBMCs. The chain recombines TRBV7-2 with TRBJ1-2; no definite D call. CDR3 coding DNA: TGTGCCAGCAGCTTAGCGCTCGGGAGCTATGGCTACACCTTC. It translates to CASSLALGSYGYTF.